This TCR beta chain was sequenced for a study of blood T cell repertoires in COVID-19. Study context: COVID-19 samples from acute and convalescent phases originated in the United States, Italy and Spain.

This clone was seen a handful of times. CDR3 length: 15 residues. CDR1 SEHNR and CDR2 FQNEAQ come from the germline V gene (reference sequence). V was pared by 6 bases and J by 0 bases, with 11 bases between. Sequencing was performed with immunoSEQ multiplex PCR; in TCRdb, only in-frame clones are kept and a portion is missing. Of about 77,000 clones listed, less than 85% are singletons. The V call is TRBV7-9, the J call TRBJ1-4; D unresolved. The TCR originated in a woman aged 70 to 79 with acute or convalescent COVID-19. The sample was peripheral blood. The CDR3 bases are TGTGCCAGCAGAGCAACAGCAGCAACTAATGAAAAACTGTTTTTT. Its translation is CASRATAATNEKLFF.